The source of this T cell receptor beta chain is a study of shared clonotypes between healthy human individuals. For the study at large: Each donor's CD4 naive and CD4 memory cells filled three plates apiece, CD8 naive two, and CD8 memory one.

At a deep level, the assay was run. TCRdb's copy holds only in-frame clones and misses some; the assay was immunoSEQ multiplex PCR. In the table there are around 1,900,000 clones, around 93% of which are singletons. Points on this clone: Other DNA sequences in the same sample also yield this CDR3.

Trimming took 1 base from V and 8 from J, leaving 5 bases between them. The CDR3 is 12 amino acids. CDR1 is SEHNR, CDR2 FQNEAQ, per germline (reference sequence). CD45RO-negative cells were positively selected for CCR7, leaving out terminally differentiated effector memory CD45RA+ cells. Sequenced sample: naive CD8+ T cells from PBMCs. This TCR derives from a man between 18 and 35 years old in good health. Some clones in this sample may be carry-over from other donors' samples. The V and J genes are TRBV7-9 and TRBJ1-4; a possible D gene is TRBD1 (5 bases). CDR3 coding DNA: TGTGCCAGCAGCTTAGGGGGCGAAAAACTGTTTTTT. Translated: CASSLGGEKLFF.